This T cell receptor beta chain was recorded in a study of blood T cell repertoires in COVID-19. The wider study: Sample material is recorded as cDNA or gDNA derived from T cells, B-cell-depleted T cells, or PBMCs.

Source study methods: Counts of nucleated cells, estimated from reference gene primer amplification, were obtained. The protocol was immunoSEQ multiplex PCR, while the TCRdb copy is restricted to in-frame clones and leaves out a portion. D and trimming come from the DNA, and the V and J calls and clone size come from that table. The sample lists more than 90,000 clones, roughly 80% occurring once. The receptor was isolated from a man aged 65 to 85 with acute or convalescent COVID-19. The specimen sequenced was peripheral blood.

The CDR3 DNA sequence: TGCGCCAGCAGTCCCGGGAGGGGTATCGATGAAAAACTGTTTTTT. It encodes CASSPGRGIDEKLFF. This sequence joins TRBV4-1 and TRBJ1-4; tentatively, D is TRBD1 (5 bases). The V and J ends lost 6 bases and 6 bases respectively, with 17 bases between them. Germline assignment: CDR1 MGHRA and CDR2 YSYEKL. The CDR3 consists of 15 residues.